This TCR beta chain is from a study of CD8 T cells in Susac syndrome. A note on this clonotype: The target antigen is unknown.

The RNA, 0.5 to 1 ug, was put through reverse transcription using random hexamers. TCR beta CDR3 was amplified by immunoSEQ multiplex PCR. This amplification extended across 54 Vbeta and 13 Jbeta segments. TCRdb reprocessed the immunoSEQ multiplex PCR reads with MiXCR, giving one entry per CDR3 protein. Seen here are more than 100,000 distinct CDR3 sequences, about 93% observed once, and the top ten hold 0.25% to 0.3%. Study results and caveats: Clonal expansion of CD8+ cells in Susac peaked in TEMRA cells (and in active patients).

V was trimmed by 0 bases and J by 6 bases, leaving 9 bases between them. Germline V gene lookup returns CDR1 SQVTM and CDR2 ANQGSEA. The CDR3 totals 12 residues. The chain employs TRBV29-1 and TRBJ2-7, with TRBD1 as a possible D gene (6 bases). Specimen: CD8+ T cells from PBMCs. The origin of this receptor is a human donor with Susac syndrome. CDR3 nucleotide sequence: TGCAGCGTTGAAGAGAGGGGGAGCGAGCAGTACTTC. This sequence encodes CSVEERGSEQYF.